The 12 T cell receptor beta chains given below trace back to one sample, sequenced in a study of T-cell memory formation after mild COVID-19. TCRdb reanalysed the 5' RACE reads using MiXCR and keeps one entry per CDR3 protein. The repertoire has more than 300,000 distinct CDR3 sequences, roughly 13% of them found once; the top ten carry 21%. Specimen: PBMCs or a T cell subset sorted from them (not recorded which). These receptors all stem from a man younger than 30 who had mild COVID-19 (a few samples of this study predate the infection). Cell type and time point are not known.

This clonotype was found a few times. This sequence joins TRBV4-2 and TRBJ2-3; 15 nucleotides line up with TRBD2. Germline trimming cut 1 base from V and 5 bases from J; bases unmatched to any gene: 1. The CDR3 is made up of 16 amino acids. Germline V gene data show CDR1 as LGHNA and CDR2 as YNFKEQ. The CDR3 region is CASSQGTSGGVDTQYF. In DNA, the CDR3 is TGTGCCAGCAGCCAAGGGACTAGCGGGGGGGTAGATACGCAGTATTTT.

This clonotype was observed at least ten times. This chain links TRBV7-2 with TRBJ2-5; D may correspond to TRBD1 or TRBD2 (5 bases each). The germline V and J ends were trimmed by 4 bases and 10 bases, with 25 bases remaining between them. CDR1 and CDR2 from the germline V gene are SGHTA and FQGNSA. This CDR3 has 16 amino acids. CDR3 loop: CASSSGRSQSLGGQYF. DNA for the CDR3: TGTGCCAGCAGCTCCGGCCGATCACAGAGCCTTGGGGGCCAGTACTTC.

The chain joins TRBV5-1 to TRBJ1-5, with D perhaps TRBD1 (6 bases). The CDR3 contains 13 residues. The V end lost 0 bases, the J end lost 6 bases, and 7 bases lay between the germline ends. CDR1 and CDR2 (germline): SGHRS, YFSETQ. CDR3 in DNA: TGCGCCAGCAGCTTGGCCAGGGGTCAGCCCCAGCATTTT. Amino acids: CASSLARGQPQHF.

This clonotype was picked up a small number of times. The CDR3 sequence: CSAPKDRFRTDTQYF. The DNA for the CDR3 is TGCAGCGCCCCGAAAGACAGGTTTCGCACAGATACGCAGTATTTT. The V gene is TRBV29-1, the J gene TRBJ2-3; TRBD1 might be the D (6 bases). The germline V gene encodes CDR1 SQVTM and CDR2 ANQGSEA. This CDR3 contains 15 residues. V was shortened by 7 bases and J by 1 base, with 18 bases between the two germline ends.

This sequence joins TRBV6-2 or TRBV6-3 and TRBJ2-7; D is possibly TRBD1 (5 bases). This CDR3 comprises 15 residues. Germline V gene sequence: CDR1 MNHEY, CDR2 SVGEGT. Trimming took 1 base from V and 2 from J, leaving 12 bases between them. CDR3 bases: TGTGCCAGCAGTTACTTAGATCTGGGGCCCTACGAGCAGTACTTC. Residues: CASSYLDLGPYEQYF.

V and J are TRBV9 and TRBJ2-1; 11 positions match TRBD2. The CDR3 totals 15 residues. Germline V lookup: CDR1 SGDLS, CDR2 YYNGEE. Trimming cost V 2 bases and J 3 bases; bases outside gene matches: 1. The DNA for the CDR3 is TGTGCCAGCAGCGTTAGCGGGGGGGTCTACAATGAGCAGTTCTTC. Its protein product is CASSVSGGVYNEQFF.

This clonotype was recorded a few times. The DNA for the CDR3 is TGCAGTGCTAGAGATAGCGGGGGCCCTGGGACCCAGTACTTC. It specifies CSARDSGGPGTQYF. V usage is TRBV20-1 and J usage is TRBJ2-5, with 9 bases aligning to TRBD2. Germline V lookup: CDR1 DFQATT, CDR2 SNEGSKA (reference sequence). The CDR3 runs to 14 residues. V lost 0 bases to trimming and J lost 7 bases; unmatched junction nucleotides: 6.

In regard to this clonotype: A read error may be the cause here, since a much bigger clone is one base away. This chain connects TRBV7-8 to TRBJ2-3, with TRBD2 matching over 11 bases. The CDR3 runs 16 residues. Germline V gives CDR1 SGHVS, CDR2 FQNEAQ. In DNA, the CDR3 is TGTGCCAGCAGCTTAGTAGGACTAGCGGGTCCAGATACGAAGTATTTT. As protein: CASSLVGLAGPDTKYF.

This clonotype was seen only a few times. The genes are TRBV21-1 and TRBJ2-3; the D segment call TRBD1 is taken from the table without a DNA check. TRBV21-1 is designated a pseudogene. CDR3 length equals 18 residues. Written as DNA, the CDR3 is TGTGCCAGCAGCAAACATCTTAGGGGGAGCCCTCGGGCAGATACGCAGTATTTT. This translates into CASSKHLRGSPRADTQYF.

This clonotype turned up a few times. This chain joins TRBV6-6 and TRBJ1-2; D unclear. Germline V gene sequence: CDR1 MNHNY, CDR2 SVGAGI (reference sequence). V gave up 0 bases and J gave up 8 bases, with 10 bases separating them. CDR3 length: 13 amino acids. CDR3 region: CASSYSPGEGYTF. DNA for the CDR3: TGTGCCAGCAGTTACTCGCCCGGGGAGGGCTACACCTTC.

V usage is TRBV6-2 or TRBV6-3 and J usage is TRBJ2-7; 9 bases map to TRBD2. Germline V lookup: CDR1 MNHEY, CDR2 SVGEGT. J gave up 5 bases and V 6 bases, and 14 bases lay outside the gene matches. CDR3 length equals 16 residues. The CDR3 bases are TGTGCCAGCAGCCCCGTGCGGGGGGGCTGGTACAACGAGCAGTACTTC. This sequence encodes CASSPVRGGWYNEQYF.

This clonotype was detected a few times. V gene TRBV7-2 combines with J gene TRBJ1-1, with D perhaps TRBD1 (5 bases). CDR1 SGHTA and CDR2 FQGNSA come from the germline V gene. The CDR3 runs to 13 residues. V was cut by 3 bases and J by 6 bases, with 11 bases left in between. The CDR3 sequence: CASSFGGTSEAFF. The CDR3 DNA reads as TGTGCCAGCAGCTTCGGGGGAACCTCTGAAGCTTTCTTT.